The 13 T cell receptor beta chains reported below all come from one sample, sequenced in a study of CD8+ T cells in alopecia areata. Treatment indicated: oral pan-JAK inhibitor, 5-10 mg twice daily. Extraction and reverse transcription of RNA yielded cDNA as the sequencing template. The protocol was immunoSEQ multiplex PCR, while the TCRdb copy is restricted to in-frame clones and leaves out a portion. The profile shows approximately 210,000 clones, more than 50% of them singletons. The input for sequencing was CD4+ T cells sorted from blood, taken at week 24, from a patient treated with tofacitinib. Receptors were obtained from a human donor with alopecia areata.

The chain couples TRBV5-1 to TRBJ1-1; D not certain. Germline CDR1 reads SGHRS; CDR2 reads YFSETQ. CDR3 length equals 15 residues. V lost 2 bases and J 2 bases, leaving 13 bases between the germline ends. This CDR3 reads CASSFESGRNTEAFF. Written as DNA, the CDR3 is TGCGCCAGCAGCTTCGAGTCCGGGAGAAACACTGAAGCTTTCTTT.

The rearrangement joins TRBV14 to TRBJ2-3, with TRBD2 identical over 9 bases. J gave up 5 bases and V 1 base, and 10 bases lay outside the gene matches. Germline CDR1 reads SGHDN; CDR2 reads FVKESK. The CDR3 extends over 17 amino acids. CDR3 sequence: CASSQVRTLAGRDTQYF. The DNA of the CDR3 is TGTGCCAGCAGCCAAGTCCGAACGCTAGCGGGGAGAGATACGCAGTATTTT.

J is TRBJ2-3 and V is TRBV11-2; D possibly matches TRBD1 or TRBD2 (5 bases each). Germline V lookup: CDR1 SGHAT, CDR2 FQNNGV. The CDR3 contains 16 residues. Trimming left V 0 bases short and J 1 base short, with 11 bases between. This CDR3 is CASSLDRGRGTDTQYF. The CDR3 bases are TGTGCCAGCAGCTTAGATCGGGGCAGAGGCACAGATACGCAGTATTTT.

The gene calls are TRBV30 and TRBJ2-7; possibly TRBD1 or TRBD2 for D (5 bases each). V lost 5 bases to trimming and J lost 3 bases, with 14 bases between them. CDR3 size: 13 residues. CDR1 GTSNPN and CDR2 SVGIG come from the germline V gene (reference sequence). The CDR3 reads CAWAPGPSYEQYF. CDR3 DNA: TGTGCCTGGGCCCCGGGACCCAGCTACGAGCAGTACTTC.

This rearrangement joins TRBV29-1 to TRBJ1-2, with a possible D match to TRBD1 (5 bases). CDR3 length: 11 residues. The ends were cut back, 7 bases at V and 8 bases at J, with 14 bases in the middle. Per the germline V gene, CDR1 is SQVTM and CDR2 is ANQGSEA. CDR3: CSAEQGAGYTF. CDR3 DNA sequence: TGCAGCGCTGAGCAGGGTGCCGGCTACACCTTC.

A word on this clone: Possible read error: a much larger clone is one base away. This chain links TRBV7-3 with TRBJ2-2, with D unclear. The CDR3 has 12 amino acids. CDR1 and CDR2 (germline): SGHTA, FQGTGA. This CDR3 reads CASSLRPGELFF. The CDR3, as DNA: TGTGCCAGCAGTTTAAGGCCCGGGGAGCTGTTTTTT. The full variable domain, with the rest looked up from reference TRBV7-3 and TRBJ2-2, is GAGVSQTPSNKVTEKGKYVELRCDPISGHTALYWYRQSLGQGPEFLIYFQGTGAADDSGLPNDRFFAVRPEGSVSTLKIQRTERGDSAVYLCASSLRPGELFFGEGSRLTVL.

J is TRBJ1-1 and V is TRBV7-3; D ambiguous. CDR1 and CDR2 from the germline V gene are SGHTA and FQGTGA. CDR3 length: 13 amino acids. The V end lost 4 bases, the J end lost 5 bases, and 11 bases lay between the germline ends. CDR3 DNA: TGTGCCAGCAGCTCCGCAGGCCCGACTGAAGCTTTCTTT. Residues: CASSSAGPTEAFF.

This clone came up a few times. V gene TRBV29-1 combines with J gene TRBJ1-2, with D perhaps matching TRBD1 (6 bases). The CDR3 runs 13 residues. The germline V gene encodes CDR1 SQVTM and CDR2 ANQGSEA. V dropped 5 bases and J dropped 0 bases, with 10 bases sitting between them. The DNA of the CDR3 is TGCAGCGTTCTACAGGGATCTAACTATGGCTACACCTTC. Translation gives CSVLQGSNYGYTF.

This clone was counted a few times. The rearrangement joins TRBV2 to TRBJ2-5; 8 bases line up with TRBD1. V gave up 3 bases and J gave up 4 bases; unmatched junction bases: 7. Germline CDR1 and CDR2: SNHLY and FYNNEI. This CDR3 is built from 15 residues. CDR3 sequence: CASSDGRTGRETQYF. CDR3 sequence (DNA): TGTGCCAGCAGTGATGGAAGGACAGGGCGAGAGACCCAGTACTTC.

The V gene is TRBV11-1, the J gene TRBJ1-1; perhaps TRBD1 as D (5 bases). CDR3 length equals 17 residues. The V gene's germline CDR1 is SGHAT and CDR2 FQDESV (reference sequence). V was pared by 2 bases and J by 1 base, with 17 bases between. CDR3 protein: CASSLFPGRQSNTEAFF. In DNA, the CDR3 is TGTGCCAGCAGCTTATTTCCAGGGCGTCAGTCGAACACTGAAGCTTTCTTT.

Points on this clone: Distinct nucleotide sequences in the sample also encode this CDR3. This chain links TRBV29-1 with TRBJ1-4, with 8 bases fitting TRBD1. The V gene end was trimmed by 6 bases and the J gene end by 5 bases; junction bases not matched to a gene: 5. Germline CDR1 is SQVTM and CDR2 is ANQGSEA. The CDR3 has 13 residues. CDR3 protein: CSVRDRRNEKLFF. In DNA, the CDR3 is TGCAGCGTGCGGGACAGGCGAAATGAAAAACTGTTTTTT.

The gene calls are TRBV30 and TRBJ1-1; D is unresolved. The V gene's germline CDR1 is GTSNPN and CDR2 SVGIG (reference sequence). V lost 0 bases and J lost 1, with 6 bases in between. This CDR3 has 13 amino acids. The CDR3, as DNA: TGTGCCTGGAGTGTAACGAGGAACACTGAAGCTTTCTTT. Its protein is CAWSVTRNTEAFF. The variable domain in full, completed from reference TRBV30 and TRBJ1-1, reads SQTIHQWPATLVQPVGSPLSLECTVEGTSNPNLYWYRQAAGRGLQLLFYSVGIGQISSEVPQNLSASRPQDRQFILSSKKLLLSDSGFYLCAWSVTRNTEAFFGQGTRLTVV.

The chain employs TRBV2 and TRBJ2-7, with a weak D call TRBD1 (6 bases). Trimming took off 7 bases at V and 2 bases at J, with 18 bases between the two ends. Germline V gene data show CDR1 as SNHLY and CDR2 as FYNNEI. CDR3 length: 15 residues. CDR3: CASTIYRDTAYEQYF. The CDR3, as DNA: TGTGCCAGCACGATATATCGGGACACAGCCTACGAGCAGTACTTC.